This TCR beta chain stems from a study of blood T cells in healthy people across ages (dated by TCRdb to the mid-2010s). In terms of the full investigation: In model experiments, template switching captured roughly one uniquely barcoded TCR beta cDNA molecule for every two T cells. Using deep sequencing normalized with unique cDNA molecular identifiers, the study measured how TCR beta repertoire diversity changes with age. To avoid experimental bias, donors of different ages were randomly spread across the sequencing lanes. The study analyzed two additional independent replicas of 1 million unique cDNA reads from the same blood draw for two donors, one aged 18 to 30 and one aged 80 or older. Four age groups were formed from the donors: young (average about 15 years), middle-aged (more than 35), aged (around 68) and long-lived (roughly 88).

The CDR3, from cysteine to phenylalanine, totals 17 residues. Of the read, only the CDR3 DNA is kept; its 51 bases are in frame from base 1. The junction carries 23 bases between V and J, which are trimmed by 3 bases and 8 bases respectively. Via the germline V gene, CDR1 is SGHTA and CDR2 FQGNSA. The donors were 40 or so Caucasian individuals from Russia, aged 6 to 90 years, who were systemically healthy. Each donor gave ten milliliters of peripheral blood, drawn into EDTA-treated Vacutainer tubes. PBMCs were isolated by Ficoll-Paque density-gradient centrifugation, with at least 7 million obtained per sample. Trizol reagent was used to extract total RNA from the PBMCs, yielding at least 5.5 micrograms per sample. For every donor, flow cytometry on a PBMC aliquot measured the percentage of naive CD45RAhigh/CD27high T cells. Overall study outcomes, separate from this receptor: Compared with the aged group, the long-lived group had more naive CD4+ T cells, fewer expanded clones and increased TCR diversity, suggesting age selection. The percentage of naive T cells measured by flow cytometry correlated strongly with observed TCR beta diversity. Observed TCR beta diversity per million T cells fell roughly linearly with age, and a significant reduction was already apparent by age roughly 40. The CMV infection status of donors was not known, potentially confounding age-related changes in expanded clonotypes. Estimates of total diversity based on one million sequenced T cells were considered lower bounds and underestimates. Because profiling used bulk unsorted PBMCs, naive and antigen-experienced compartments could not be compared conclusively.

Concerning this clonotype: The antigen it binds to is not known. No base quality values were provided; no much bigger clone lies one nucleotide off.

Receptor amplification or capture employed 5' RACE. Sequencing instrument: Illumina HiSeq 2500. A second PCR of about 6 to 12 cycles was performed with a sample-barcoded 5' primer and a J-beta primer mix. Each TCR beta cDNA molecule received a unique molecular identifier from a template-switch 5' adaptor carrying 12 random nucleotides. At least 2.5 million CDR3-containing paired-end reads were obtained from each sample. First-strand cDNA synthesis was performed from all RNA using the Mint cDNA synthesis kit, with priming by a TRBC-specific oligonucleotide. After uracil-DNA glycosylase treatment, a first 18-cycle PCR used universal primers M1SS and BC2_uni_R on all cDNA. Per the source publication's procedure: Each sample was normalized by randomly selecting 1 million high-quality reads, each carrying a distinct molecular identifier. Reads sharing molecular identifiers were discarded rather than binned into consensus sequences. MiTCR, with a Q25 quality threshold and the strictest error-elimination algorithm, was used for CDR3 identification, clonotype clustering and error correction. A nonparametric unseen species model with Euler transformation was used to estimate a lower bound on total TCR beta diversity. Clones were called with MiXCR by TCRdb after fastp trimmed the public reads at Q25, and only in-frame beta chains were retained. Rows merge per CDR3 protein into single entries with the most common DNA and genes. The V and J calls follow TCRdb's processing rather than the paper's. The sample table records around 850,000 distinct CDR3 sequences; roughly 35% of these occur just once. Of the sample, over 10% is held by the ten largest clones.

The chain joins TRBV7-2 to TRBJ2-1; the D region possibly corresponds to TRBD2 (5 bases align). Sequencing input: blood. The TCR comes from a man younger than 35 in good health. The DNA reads TGTGCCAGCAGCTTCCGCGGAGGAGCGGCTAATCCTGATGAGCAGTTCTTC. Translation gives CASSFRGGAANPDEQFF.